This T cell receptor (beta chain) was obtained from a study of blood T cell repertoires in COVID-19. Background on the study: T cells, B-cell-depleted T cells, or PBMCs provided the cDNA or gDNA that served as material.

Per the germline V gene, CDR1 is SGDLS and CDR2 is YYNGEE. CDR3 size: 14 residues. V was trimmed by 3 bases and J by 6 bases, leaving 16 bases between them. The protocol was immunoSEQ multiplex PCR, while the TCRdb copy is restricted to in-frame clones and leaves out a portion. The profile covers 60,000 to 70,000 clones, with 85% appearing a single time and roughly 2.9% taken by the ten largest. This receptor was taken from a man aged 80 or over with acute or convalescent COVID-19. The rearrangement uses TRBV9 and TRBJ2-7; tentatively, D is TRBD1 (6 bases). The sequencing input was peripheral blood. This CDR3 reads CASSGGQGRLEQYF. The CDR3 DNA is TGTGCCAGCAGCGGGGGGCAGGGGCGGCTCGAGCAGTACTTC.